The following is a T cell receptor (beta chain) sequence with its context. This clonotype was observed once. Its antigen is unknown. The input lacks base qualities; no much larger clone sits a single base away. One read yields weak evidence. This specimen belongs to a study of blood T cells in healthy people across ages (dated by TCRdb to about 2015). For the wider study: In model experiments, template switching captured roughly one uniquely barcoded TCR beta cDNA molecule for every two T cells. To track age-related changes in TCR beta repertoire diversity, the study relied on deep sequencing normalized with unique cDNA molecular identifiers. To avoid experimental bias, donors of different ages were spread randomly across the sequencing lanes. Donors were grouped into four age groups: young (average approximately 15 years), middle-aged (about 40), aged (62) and long-lived (less than 85). The study analyzed two additional independent replicas of 1 million unique cDNA reads from the same blood draw for two donors, one aged 18 to 30 and one aged 80 or older.

Systemically healthy Caucasian individuals from Russia, approximately 39 in total and aged roughly 6 to 95 years, were included as donors. Roughly 10 milliliters of peripheral blood were drawn from each donor into EDTA-treated Vacutainer tubes. Ficoll-Paque density-gradient centrifugation was used to isolate PBMCs, with at least 6.5 million per sample. Trizol reagent was used to extract total RNA from the PBMCs, yielding at least 6 micrograms per sample. For every donor, flow cytometry on a PBMC aliquot measured the percentage of naive CD45RAhigh/CD27high T cells. Libraries were constructed by 5' RACE. Sequencer: Illumina HiSeq 2500. A second PCR of roughly 7 to 11 cycles was run with a J-beta primer mix and a sample-barcoded 5' primer. A unique molecular identifier was introduced onto each TCR beta cDNA molecule by a template-switch 5' adaptor carrying 12 random nucleotides. At least 3 million CDR3-containing paired-end reads were obtained from each sample. All of the RNA was converted into first-strand cDNA using the Mint cDNA synthesis kit, with a TRBC-specific oligonucleotide serving as the primer. All cDNA was treated with uracil-DNA glycosylase and then went through a first 18-cycle PCR with the universal primers M1SS and BC2_uni_R. On the study's bioinformatics: Normalization of each sample was performed by random selection of 1 million high-quality reads, each carrying a distinct molecular identifier. Instead of being binned into consensus sequences, reads that shared molecular identifiers were thrown out. MiTCR, run with a Q25 quality threshold and the strictest error-elimination algorithm, handled CDR3 identification, clonotype clustering and error correction. A nonparametric unseen species model with Euler transformation was used to estimate a lower bound on total TCR beta diversity. Starting from the raw public reads, TCRdb applied fastp trimming at Q25, assembled clones with MiXCR and retained in-frame beta chains. Rows merge per CDR3 protein into single entries with the most common DNA and genes. TCRdb, rather than the study authors, made the V and J calls. The sample includes under 1,000,000 distinct CDR3 sequences, with less than 60% observed a single time. 15% to 20% of the sample belongs to the ten largest clones.

Findings and caveats that apply to the study as a whole: The percentage of naive T cells measured by flow cytometry correlated strongly with observed TCR beta diversity. Total diversity estimates from one million sequenced T cells were considered lower bounds and underestimates. Because donor CMV infection status was unknown, age-related changes in expanded clonotypes were potentially confounded. Compared with the aged group, more naive CD4+ T cells, fewer expanded clones and increased TCR diversity were shown by the long-lived group, suggesting age selection. As age increased, observed TCR beta diversity per million T cells dropped in a roughly linear way, and a significant reduction was already evident by age roughly 40. Because profiling used bulk unsorted PBMCs, naive and antigen-experienced compartments could not be compared conclusively.

V lost 6 bases and J lost 8 bases; the stretch between them is 17 bases long. The CDR3 numbers 14 residues from cysteine through phenylalanine. Of the read, only the CDR3 DNA is kept; its 42 bases are in frame from base 1. The specimen was blood. The receptor chain draws on TRBV12-3 or TRBV12-4 and TRBJ2-1; 5 matching bases give a weak D call of TRBD2. This TCR derives from a man older than 75 in good health. The sequence in DNA is TGTGCCAGCAGGGTCCGAGTGGGAGCGGATGAGCAGTTCTTC. Translation gives CASRVRVGADEQFF.